The T cell receptor beta chain under discussion was sequenced for a study of molecular identifiers for immune sequencing clone quantification. TCRdb independently ran MiXCR on the PCR reads; one entry per CDR3 protein. The sample shows under 75,000 distinct CDR3 sequences, over 15% of them seen only once. Naive CD8 libraries used about 20,000 to 1,000,000 sorted cells and 10%, 30% or 50% RNA. V was pared by 4 bases and J by 2 bases, with 7 bases between. The CDR3 contains 13 residues. This clonotype was seen a few times. The TCR originated in a human donor in good health. Some libraries in this study had Jurkat cell RNA spiked in. Sequenced material: naive CD8+ T cells from blood, with Jurkat cell RNA spiked in. Subset described: FACS-sorted CD8+CD4-CCR7+CD45RA+ naive T cells. The rearrangement joins TRBV12-3 or TRBV12-4 to TRBJ2-3; D remains ambiguous. CDR3 sequence: CASSSTYTDTQYF. The CDR3 DNA reads TGTGCCAGCAGTTCAACTTACACAGATACGCAGTATTTT.